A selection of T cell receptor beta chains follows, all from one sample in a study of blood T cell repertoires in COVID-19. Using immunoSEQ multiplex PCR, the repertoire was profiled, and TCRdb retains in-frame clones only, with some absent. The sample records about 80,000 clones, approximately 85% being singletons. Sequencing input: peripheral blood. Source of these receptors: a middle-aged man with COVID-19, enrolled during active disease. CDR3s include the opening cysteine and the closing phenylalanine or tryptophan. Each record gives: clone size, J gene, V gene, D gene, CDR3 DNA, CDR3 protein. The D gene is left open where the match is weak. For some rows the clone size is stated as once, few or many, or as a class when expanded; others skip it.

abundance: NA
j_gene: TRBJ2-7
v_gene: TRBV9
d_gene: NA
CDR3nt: TGTGCCAGCAGCGCCGGACAGCGAAGTTACCCCTACGAGCAGTACTTC
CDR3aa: CASSAGQRSYPYEQYF

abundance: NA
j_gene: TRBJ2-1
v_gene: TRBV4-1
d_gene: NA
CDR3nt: TGCGCCAGCAGCCAATCCCCCGCAGCGAACAATGAGCAGTTCTTC
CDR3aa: CASSQSPAANNEQFF

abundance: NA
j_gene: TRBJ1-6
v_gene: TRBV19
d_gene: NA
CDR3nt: TGTGCCAGTAGTATTACGGGGGGTCATTCACCCCTCCACTTT
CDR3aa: CASSITGGHSPLHF

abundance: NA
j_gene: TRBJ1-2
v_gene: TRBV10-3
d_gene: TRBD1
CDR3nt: TGTGCCATCAGGGGCTCGGGACAGCCAGGCTACACCTTC
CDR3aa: CAIRGSGQPGYTF

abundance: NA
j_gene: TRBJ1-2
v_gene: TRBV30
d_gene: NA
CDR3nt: TGTGCCTGGAGGACAGTCTCCTATGGCTACACCTTC
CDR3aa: CAWRTVSYGYTF

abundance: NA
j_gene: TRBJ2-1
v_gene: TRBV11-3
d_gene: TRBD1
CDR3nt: TGTGCCAGCAGCTTAACAAGGGACAGGGGCGGCAATGAGCAGTTCTTC
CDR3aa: CASSLTRDRGGNEQFF

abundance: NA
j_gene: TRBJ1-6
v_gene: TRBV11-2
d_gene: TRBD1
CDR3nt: TGTGCCAGCAGCCAGGGGGGTGGTAATTCACCCCTCCACTTT
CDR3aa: CASSQGGGNSPLHF

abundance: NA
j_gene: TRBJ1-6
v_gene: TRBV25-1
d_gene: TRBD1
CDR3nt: TGTGCCAGCCAGGATCCGGGACAGAATTCACCCCTCCACTTT
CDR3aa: CASQDPGQNSPLHF

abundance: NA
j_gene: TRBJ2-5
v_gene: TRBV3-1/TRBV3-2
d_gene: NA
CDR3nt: TGTGCCAGCAGCCAAGGCCGCGGCCAGGGGTTCCTCCAAGAGACCCAGTACTTC
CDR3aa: CASSQGRGQGFLQETQYF

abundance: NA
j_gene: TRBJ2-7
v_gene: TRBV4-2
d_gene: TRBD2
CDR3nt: TGTGCCAGCAGCCAAGATCCGAGGGCTAGCGGGAGTCCGTCCTACGAGCAGTACTTC
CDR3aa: CASSQDPRASGSPSYEQYF

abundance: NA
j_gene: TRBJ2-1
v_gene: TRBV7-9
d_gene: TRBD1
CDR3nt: TGTGCCAGCAGCACCGGACCAGGGACAGCCGAGCAGTTCTTC
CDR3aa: CASSTGPGTAEQFF

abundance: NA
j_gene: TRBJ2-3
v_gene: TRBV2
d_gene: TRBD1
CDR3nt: TGTGCCAGCAGAAGGCCGGGACAGCCCACAGATACGCAGTATTTT
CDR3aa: CASRRPGQPTDTQYF

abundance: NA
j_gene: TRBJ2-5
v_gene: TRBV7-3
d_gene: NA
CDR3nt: TGTGCCAGCAGCCCGGTCGGGGCGGGGGAGACCCAGTACTTC
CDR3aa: CASSPVGAGETQYF

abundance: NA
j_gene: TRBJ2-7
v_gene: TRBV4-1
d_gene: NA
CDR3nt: TGCGCCAGCAGCCAAGAAAGCGTCGGACAGCTCTCCTACGAGCAGTACTTC
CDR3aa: CASSQESVGQLSYEQYF

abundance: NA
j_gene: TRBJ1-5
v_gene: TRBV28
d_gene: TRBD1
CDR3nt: TGTGCCAGCATAAACTACAGGGGATATAGCAATCAGCCCCAGCATTTT
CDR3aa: CASINYRGYSNQPQHF

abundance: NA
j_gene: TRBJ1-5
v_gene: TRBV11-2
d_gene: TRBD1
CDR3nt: TGTGCCAGCAGCTCCGACAGGGATCAGCCCCAGCATTTT
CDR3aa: CASSSDRDQPQHF

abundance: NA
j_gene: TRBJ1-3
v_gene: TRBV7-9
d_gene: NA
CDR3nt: TGTGCCAGCAGCTTAGCTACAGGGATTGGAAACACCATATATTTT
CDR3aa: CASSLATGIGNTIYF

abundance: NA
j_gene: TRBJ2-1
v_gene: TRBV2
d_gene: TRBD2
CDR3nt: TGTGCCAGCAGGGGACTAGCGGGAGCGATTGAGCAGTTCTTC
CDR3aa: CASRGLAGAIEQFF

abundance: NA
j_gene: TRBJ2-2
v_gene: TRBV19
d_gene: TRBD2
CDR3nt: TGTGCCAGTAGTATTTTAGCGGGAAGCCCTGTGGAGCTGTTTTTT
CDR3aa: CASSILAGSPVELFF

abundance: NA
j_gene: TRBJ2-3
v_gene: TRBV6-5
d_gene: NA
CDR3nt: TGTGCCAGCAGTAGGGGTAAAGATACGCAGTATTTT
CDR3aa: CASSRGKDTQYF

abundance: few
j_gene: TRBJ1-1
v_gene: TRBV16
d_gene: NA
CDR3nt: TGTGCCAGCAGCCAATCAAGAACTAACGAAGCTTTCTTT
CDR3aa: CASSQSRTNEAFF

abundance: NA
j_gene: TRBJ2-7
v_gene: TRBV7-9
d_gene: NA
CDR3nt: TGTGCCAGCAGCTTACTTGAGTTCCCGCAGTACTTC
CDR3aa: CASSLLEFPQYF

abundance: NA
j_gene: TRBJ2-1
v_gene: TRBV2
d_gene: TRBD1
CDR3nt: TGTGCCAGCAGTGTCTCGACAGGGAACAATGAGCAGTTCTTC
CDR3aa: CASSVSTGNNEQFF

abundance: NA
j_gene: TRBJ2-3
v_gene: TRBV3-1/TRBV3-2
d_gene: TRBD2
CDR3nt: TGTGCCAGCAGCGAGCGGGGGGGCACAGATACGCAGTATTTT
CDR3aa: CASSERGGTDTQYF

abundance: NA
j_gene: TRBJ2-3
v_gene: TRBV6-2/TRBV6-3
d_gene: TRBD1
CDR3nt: TGTGCCAGCAGTTACAATACCGACAGGGGGAACGCAGATACGCAGTATTTT
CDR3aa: CASSYNTDRGNADTQYF

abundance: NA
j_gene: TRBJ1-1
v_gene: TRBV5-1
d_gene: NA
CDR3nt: TGCGCCAGCAGCCGTCGGCTTGGCAGGGGCACTGAAGCTTTCTTT
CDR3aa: CASSRRLGRGTEAFF

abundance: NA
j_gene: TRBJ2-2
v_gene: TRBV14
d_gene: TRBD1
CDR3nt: TGTGCCAGCAGCCAAGGCCCATACTCCGGGACAGCGAACACCGGGGAGCTGTTTTTT
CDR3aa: CASSQGPYSGTANTGELFF

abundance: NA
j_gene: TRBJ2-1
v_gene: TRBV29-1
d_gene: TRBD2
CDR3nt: TGCAGCGCCTCCGCTACTAGCGGGAGGCCCAATGAGCAGTTCTTC
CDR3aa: CSASATSGRPNEQFF

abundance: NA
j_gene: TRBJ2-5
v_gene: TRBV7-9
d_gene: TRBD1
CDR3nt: TGTGCCAGCAGCCATCTACGGGGACAGGGGTCTCGGGAGACCCAGTACTTC
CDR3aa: CASSHLRGQGSRETQYF

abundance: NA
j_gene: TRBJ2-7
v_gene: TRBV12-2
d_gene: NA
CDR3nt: TGTGCAAGTCGCTTAGGGAGGACAGGCTCCTACGAGCAGTACTTC
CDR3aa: CASRLGRTGSYEQYF

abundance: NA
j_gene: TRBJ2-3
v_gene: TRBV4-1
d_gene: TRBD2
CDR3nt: TGCGCCAGCAGCCAAAGCGACGGGTGGCGGGAGGGGGGTACGCAGTATTTT
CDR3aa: CASSQSDGWREGGTQYF

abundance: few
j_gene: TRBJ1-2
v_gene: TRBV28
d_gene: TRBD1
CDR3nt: TGTGCCAGCAGGCAGGGACAGCACTATGGCTACACCTTC
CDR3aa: CASRQGQHYGYTF